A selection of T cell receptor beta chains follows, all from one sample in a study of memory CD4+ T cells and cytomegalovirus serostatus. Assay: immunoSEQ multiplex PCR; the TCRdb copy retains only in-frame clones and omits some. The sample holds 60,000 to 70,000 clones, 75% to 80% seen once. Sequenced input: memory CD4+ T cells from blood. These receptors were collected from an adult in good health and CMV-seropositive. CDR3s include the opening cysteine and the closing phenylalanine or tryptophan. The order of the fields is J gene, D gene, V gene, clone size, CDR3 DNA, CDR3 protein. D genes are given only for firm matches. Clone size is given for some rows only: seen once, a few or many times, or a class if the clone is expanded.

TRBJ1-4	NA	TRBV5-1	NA	TGCGCCAGCAGCTTGGCCCAGGGTGATGGTGAAAAACTGTTTTTT	CASSLAQGDGEKLFF
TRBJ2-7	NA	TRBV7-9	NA	TGTGCCAGCAGCTTAGCGCATGTGGGGCCCTACTCCTACGAGCAGTACTTC	CASSLAHVGPYSYEQYF
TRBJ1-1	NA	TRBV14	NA	TGTGCCAGCAGCCAATCGTCTCGGACTGAAGCTTTCTTT	CASSQSSRTEAFF
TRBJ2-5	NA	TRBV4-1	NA	TGCGCCAGCAGCCGAGTTGGGGGGCAAGAGACCCAGTACTTC	CASSRVGGQETQYF
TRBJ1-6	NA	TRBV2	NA	TGTGCCAGCAGGCTCGAAGAGAGTTCACCCCTCCACTTT	CASRLEESSPLHF
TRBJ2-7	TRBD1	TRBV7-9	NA	TGTGCCAGCAGCTTAGAGACAGGGGGCGAGCAGTACTTC	CASSLETGGEQYF
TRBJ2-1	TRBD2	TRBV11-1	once	TGTGCCAGCAGCCGGACTAGCGGGAGGCAAAATGAGCAGTTCTTC	CASSRTSGRQNEQFF
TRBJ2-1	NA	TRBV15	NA	TGTGCCACCAGCTCACTCGGCACACCCAATGAGCAGTTCTTC	CATSSLGTPNEQFF
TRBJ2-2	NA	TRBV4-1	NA	TGCGCCAGCAGCCAAGTAGGAACACCCACCGGGGAGCTGTTTTTT	CASSQVGTPTGELFF
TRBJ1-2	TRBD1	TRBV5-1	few	TGCGCCAGCAGCTTACAGGGGTGGGGTGGCTACACCTTC	CASSLQGWGGYTF
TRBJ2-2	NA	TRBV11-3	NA	TGTGCCAGCGAGAAGGGGGGGGAGCTGTTTTTT	CASEKGGELFF